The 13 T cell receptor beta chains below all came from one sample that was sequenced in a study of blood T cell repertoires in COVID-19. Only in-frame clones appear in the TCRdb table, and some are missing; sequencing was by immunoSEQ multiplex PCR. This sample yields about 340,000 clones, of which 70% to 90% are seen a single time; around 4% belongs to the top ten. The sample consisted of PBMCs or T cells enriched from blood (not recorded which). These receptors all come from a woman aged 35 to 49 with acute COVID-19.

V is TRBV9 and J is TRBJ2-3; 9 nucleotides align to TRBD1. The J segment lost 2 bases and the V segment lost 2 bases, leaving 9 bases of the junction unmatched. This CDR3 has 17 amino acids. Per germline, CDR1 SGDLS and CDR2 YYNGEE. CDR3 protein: CASSVGTGSQFTDTQYF. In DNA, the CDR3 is TGTGCCAGCAGCGTCGGGACAGGGTCCCAATTCACAGATACGCAGTATTTT. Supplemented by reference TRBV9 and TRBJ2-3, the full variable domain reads DSGVTQTPKHLITATGQRVTLRCSPRSGDLSVYWYQQSLDQGLQFLIQYYNGEERAKGNILERFSAQQFPDLHSELNLSSLELGDSALYFCASSVGTGSQFTDTQYFGPGTRLTVL.

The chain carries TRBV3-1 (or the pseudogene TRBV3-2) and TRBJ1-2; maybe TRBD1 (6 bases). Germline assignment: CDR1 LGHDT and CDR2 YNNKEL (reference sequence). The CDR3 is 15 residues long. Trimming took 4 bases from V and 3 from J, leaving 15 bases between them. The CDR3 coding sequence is TGTGCCAGCAGCCTGGGGGGGGGCTGGGACTATGGCTACACCTTC. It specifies CASSLGGGWDYGYTF.

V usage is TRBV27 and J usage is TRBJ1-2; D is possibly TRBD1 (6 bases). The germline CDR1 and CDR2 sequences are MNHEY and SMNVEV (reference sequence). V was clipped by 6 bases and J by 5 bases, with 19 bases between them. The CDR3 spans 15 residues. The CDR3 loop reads CASRPRGGGEYGYTF. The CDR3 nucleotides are TGTGCCAGCAGACCGCGGGGAGGGGGGGAATATGGCTACACCTTC.

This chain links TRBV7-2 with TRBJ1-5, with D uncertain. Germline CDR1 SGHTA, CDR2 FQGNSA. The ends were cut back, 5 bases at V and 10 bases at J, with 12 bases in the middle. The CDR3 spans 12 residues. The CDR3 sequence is CASSGRLGPQHF. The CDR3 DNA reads TGTGCCAGCAGCGGGCGTTTAGGACCCCAGCATTTT. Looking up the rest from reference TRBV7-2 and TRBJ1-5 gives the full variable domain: GAGVSQSPSNKVTEKGKDVELRCDPISGHTALYWYRQSLGQGLEFLIYFQGNSAPDKSGLPSDRFSAERTGGSVSTLTIQRTQQEDSAVYLCASSGRLGPQHFGDGTRLSIL.

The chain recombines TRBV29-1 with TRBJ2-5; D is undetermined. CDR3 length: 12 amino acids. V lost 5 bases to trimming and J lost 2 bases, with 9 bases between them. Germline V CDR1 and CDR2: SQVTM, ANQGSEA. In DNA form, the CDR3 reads TGCAGCGTTAGAACATTTCAAGAGACCCAGTACTTC. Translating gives CSVRTFQETQYF.

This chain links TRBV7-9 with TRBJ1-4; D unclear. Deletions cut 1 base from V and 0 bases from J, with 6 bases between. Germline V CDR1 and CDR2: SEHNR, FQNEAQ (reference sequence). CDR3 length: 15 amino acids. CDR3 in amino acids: CASSLVEATNEKLFF. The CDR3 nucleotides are TGTGCCAGCAGCTTAGTGGAGGCAACTAATGAAAAACTGTTTTTT. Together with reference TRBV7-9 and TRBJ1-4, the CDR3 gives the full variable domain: DTGVSQNPRHKITKRGQNVTFRCDPISEHNRLYWYRQTLGQGPEFLTYFQNEAQLEKSRLLSDRFSAERPKGSFSTLEIQRTEQGDSAMYLCASSLVEATNEKLFFGSGTQLSVL.

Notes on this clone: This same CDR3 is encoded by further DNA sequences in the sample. The DNA for the CDR3 is TGCGCCAGCAGCTTAGGGACAGGAAATGAAAAACTGTTTTTT. Protein: CASSLGTGNEKLFF. The chain links TRBV5-1 to TRBJ1-4, with 8 bases identical to TRBD1. Germline V gives CDR1 SGHRS, CDR2 YFSETQ. This CDR3 has 14 residues. The V segment lost 2 bases and the J segment 5 bases; nucleotides outside the gene matches: 2.

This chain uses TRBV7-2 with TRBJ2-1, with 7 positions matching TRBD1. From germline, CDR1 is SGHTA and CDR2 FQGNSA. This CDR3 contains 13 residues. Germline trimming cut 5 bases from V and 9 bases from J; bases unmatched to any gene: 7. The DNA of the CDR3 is TGTGCCAGCAGCCCCGACAGGGTAGCTGAGCAGTTCTTC. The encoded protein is CASSPDRVAEQFF.

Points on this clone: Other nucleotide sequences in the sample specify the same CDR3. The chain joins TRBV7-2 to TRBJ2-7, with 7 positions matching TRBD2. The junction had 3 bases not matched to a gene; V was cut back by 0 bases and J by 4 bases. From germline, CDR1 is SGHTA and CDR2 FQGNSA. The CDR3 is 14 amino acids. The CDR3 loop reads CASSLAGGPYEQYF. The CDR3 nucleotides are TGTGCCAGCAGCTTAGCGGGAGGGCCGTACGAGCAGTACTTC.

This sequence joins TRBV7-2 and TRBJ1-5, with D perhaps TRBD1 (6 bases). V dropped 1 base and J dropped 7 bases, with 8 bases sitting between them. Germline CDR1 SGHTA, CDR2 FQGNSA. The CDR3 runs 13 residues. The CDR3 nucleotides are TGTGCCAGCAGCTTAGGGGGGGGCCAGCCCCAGCATTTT. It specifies CASSLGGGQPQHF.

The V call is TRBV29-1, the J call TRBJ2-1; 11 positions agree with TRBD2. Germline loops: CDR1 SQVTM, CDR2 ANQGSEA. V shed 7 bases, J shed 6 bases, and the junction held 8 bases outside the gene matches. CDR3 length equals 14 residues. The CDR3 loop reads CSAAGLADVNEQFF. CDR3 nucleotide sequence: TGCAGCGCCGCGGGACTAGCGGATGTCAATGAGCAGTTCTTC.

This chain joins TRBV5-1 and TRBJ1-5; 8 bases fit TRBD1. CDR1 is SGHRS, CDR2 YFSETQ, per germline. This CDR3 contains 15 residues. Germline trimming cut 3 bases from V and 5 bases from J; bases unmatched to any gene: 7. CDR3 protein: CASSYGQGRDQPQHF. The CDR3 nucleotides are TGCGCCAGCAGCTACGGACAGGGAAGAGATCAGCCCCAGCATTTT.

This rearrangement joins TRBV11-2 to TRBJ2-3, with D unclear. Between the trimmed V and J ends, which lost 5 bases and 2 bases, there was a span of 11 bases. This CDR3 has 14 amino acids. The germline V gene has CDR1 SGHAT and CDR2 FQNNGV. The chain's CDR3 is CASSPEQITDTQYF. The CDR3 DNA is TGTGCCAGCAGCCCCGAGCAAATCACAGATACGCAGTATTTT.